A selection of T cell receptor beta chains follows, all from one sample in a study of T cells in Graves' hyperthyroidism and ophthalmopathy. TCRdb analysed the multiplex PCR reads with MiXCR anew, one entry per CDR3 protein. Of approximately 510,000 distinct CDR3 sequences listed, 46% are singletons. The material sequenced was peripheral blood or thyroid tissue (not recorded which). Every receptor here comes from an adult woman with Graves' disease, either hyperthyroidism or ophthalmopathy (not recorded which). The CDR3 runs from the conserved cysteine through the conserved F or W. A D gene is named only where the DNA matches it firmly. Only part of the rows carry a size: once, few, many, or a class if the clone is expanded.

TRBV5-6	TRBJ2-5	-	13	-	TGTGCCAGCAGTTACCTCAAGTCGAAGACCCAGTACTTC	CASSYLKSKTQYF
TRBV30	TRBJ1-3	-	13	-	TGTGCCTGGAGTGAAACGGCTGGAAACACCATATATTTT	CAWSETAGNTIYF
TRBV5-1	TRBJ2-7	many	14	TRBD2	TGCGCCAGCACCCAGGCGGGAGGCTCCTACGAGCAGTACTTC	CASTQAGGSYEQYF
TRBV14	TRBJ2-2	-	16	-	TGTGCCAGCAGCCAAGTTTCCGCTCTCATACCCGGGGAGCTGTTTTTT	CASSQVSALIPGELFF
TRBV25-1	TRBJ1-5	-	16	-	TGTGCCAGCAGTTTATCGGGTCTAGGGGGAGGGCAGCCCCAGCATTTT	CASSLSGLGGGQPQHF
TRBV7-9	TRBJ1-2	few	12	-	TGTGCCAGCAGCTTAGAAGGTTGGGGCTACACCTTC	CASSLEGWGYTF
TRBV5-1	TRBJ1-2	once	14	TRBD1	TGCGCCAGCAGCAAAGGGACAGGGGGCGCTGGCTACACCTTC	CASSKGTGGAGYTF
TRBV7-6	TRBJ2-2	few	17	-	TGTGCCAGCAGCTTAGCACGGGGCGTACGCCACACCGGGGAGCTGTTTTTT	CASSLARGVRHTGELFF
TRBV12-3/TRBV12-4	TRBJ1-2	many	12	-	TGTGCCAGCAGTCCCAGGGCGAGCGGCTACACCTTC	CASSPRASGYTF
TRBV3-1	TRBJ1-3	few	14	-	TGTGCCAGCAGCCTCGCGGTTACTGGAAACACCATATATTTT	CASSLAVTGNTIYF
TRBV6-5	TRBJ1-5	-	11	-	TGTGCCAGCAGTTACTCGGGGCCCCAGCATTTT	CASSYSGPQHF
TRBV10-1	TRBJ2-7	many	16	TRBD1	TGCGCCAGCAGTGAGATTGACCGACAGGGGGTTTACGAGCAGTACTTC	CASSEIDRQGVYEQYF
TRBV14	TRBJ2-2	-	13	-	TGTGCCAGCAGCACCTGGGAAACCGGGGAGCTGTTTTTT	CASSTWETGELFF
TRBV12-3/TRBV12-4	TRBJ1-2	many	14	-	TGTGCCAGCACCACCACGGGCTCTAACTATGGCTACACCTTC	CASTTTGSNYGYTF
TRBV7-9	TRBJ1-2	-	13	TRBD1	TGTGCCAGCAGTGAGACAGGGACCCATGGCTACACCTTC	CASSETGTHGYTF
TRBV15	TRBJ1-1	-	14	TRBD1	TGTGCCACCAGCAGAGATCGACAGGGTATTGAAGCTTTCTTT	CATSRDRQGIEAFF
TRBV7-2	TRBJ2-7	few	14	TRBD2	TGTGCCAGCAGGTTGGGACTAGCTAACTACGAGCAGTACTTC	CASRLGLANYEQYF
TRBV24-1	TRBJ2-5	-	12	-	TGTGCCACGAGGGGGGGTTCAGAGACCCAGTACTTC	CATRGGSETQYF
TRBV24-1	TRBJ1-5	-	15	TRBD1	TGTGCCACGCTATCCGGGACAGGGAACAATCAGCCCCAGCATTTT	CATLSGTGNNQPQHF
TRBV20-1	TRBJ1-1	once	13	-	TGCAGTGCTAGAGCCGAAACCAAGGGACTTAGGGATTTT	CSARAETKGLRDF
TRBV24-1	TRBJ1-6	many	15	-	TGTGCCACCAGTGATTCCACTGGACCTGCATCACCCCTCCACTTT	CATSDSTGPASPLHF